The rows below give T cell receptor beta chains drawn from one sample of a study of naive and memory T cell subsets. MiXCR was run by TCRdb on the 5' RACE reads, yielding one entry per CDR3 protein. The sample holds roughly 48,000 distinct CDR3 sequences, 4.7% seen once. All receptors derive from a female donor in good health. CDR3s include the opening cysteine and the closing phenylalanine or tryptophan. The D gene is left open where the match is weak. Clone size, where shown, is once, few, many, or a class for clones that have expanded.

v_gene	j_gene	len	abundance	d_gene	CDR3aa	CDR3nt
TRBV19	TRBJ2-3	14	many	.	CASSIDPGPVTQYF	TGTGCCAGTAGTATAGATCCGGGACCCGTTACGCAGTATTTT
TRBV14	TRBJ2-1	17	.	TRBD2	CASSHAERLAARGEQFF	TGTGCCAGCAGCCATGCTGAGCGACTAGCGGCACGTGGTGAGCAGTTCTTC
TRBV20-1	TRBJ2-3	16	many	.	CSARDLAGSHTDTQYF	TGCAGTGCTAGAGATTTGGCAGGCTCTCACACAGATACGCAGTATTTT
TRBV29-1	TRBJ2-7	13	many	.	CSVGVPPTYEQYF	TGCAGCGTTGGCGTTCCTCCTACCTACGAGCAGTACTTC
TRBV7-9	TRBJ2-1	14	medium-sized	.	CASSLNHRANEQFF	TGTGCCAGCAGCTTAAATCATAGAGCCAATGAGCAGTTCTTC
TRBV7-9	TRBJ2-7	14	many	.	CASKPQGGIYEQYF	TGTGCCAGCAAACCTCAGGGGGGGATATACGAGCAGTACTTC
TRBV7-7	TRBJ2-5	14	many	.	CASSLSVSQETQYF	TGTGCCAGCAGCTTAAGTGTCAGCCAAGAGACCCAGTACTTC
TRBV28	TRBJ2-3	16	many	.	CASSLLGAVSTDTQYF	TGTGCCAGCAGTTTATTGGGGGCAGTAAGCACAGATACGCAGTATTTT
TRBV6-2/TRBV6-3	TRBJ1-1	14	.	TRBD1	CASSSGQGKIEAFF	TGTGCCAGCAGCAGCGGACAGGGGAAGATTGAAGCTTTCTTT
TRBV7-2	TRBJ2-1	15	.	TRBD2	CASSLARLADNEQFF	TGTGCCAGCAGCTTAGCGCGACTAGCGGACAATGAGCAGTTCTTC
TRBV20-1	TRBJ2-7	13	many	.	CSPGPRTAYEQYF	TGCAGTCCCGGACCCCGAACCGCCTACGAGCAGTACTTC
TRBV11-2	TRBJ2-1	14	few	TRBD1	CASSRTGGINEQFF	TGTGCCAGCAGTCGGACAGGGGGAATCAATGAGCAGTTCTTC
TRBV10-3	TRBJ2-6	15	many	.	CAISVDREWANVLTF	TGTGCCATCAGTGTAGATAGGGAGTGGGCCAACGTCCTGACTTTC
TRBV20-1	TRBJ1-1	12	many	TRBD1	CSASWTGTEAFF	TGCAGTGCTAGTTGGACAGGCACTGAAGCTTTCTTT
TRBV10-3	TRBJ1-1	18	many	TRBD1	CAISGISGDRVYNTEAFF	TGTGCCATCAGTGGGATTTCCGGGGACAGGGTTTATAACACTGAAGCTTTCTTT
TRBV10-3	TRBJ2-1	20	.	TRBD1	CAISVRDRVDRGSSHNEQFF	TGTGCCATCAGTGTTCGGGACAGGGTTGATCGCGGGAGTTCTCACAATGAGCAGTTCTTC